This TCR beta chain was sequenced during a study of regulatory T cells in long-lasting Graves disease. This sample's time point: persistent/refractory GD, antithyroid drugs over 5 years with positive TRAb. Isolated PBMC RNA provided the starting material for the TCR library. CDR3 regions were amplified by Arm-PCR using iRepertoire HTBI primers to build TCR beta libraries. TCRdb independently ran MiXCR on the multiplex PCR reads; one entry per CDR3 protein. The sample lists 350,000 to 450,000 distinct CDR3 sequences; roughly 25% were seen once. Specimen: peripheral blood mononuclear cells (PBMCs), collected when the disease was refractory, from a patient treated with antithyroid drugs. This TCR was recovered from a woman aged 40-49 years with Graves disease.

CDR3 coding DNA: TGTGCCAGCAGCTTAGATCGCCTACTCCATGACATGGCCAACGTCCTGACTTTC. It translates to CASSLDRLLHDMANVLTF. This chain uses TRBV11-2 with TRBJ2-6; D gene ambiguous. This CDR3 is 18 amino acids long. Trimming removed 0 bases at V and 6 bases at J, with 18 bases between. The germline V gene encodes CDR1 SGHAT and CDR2 FQNNGV.